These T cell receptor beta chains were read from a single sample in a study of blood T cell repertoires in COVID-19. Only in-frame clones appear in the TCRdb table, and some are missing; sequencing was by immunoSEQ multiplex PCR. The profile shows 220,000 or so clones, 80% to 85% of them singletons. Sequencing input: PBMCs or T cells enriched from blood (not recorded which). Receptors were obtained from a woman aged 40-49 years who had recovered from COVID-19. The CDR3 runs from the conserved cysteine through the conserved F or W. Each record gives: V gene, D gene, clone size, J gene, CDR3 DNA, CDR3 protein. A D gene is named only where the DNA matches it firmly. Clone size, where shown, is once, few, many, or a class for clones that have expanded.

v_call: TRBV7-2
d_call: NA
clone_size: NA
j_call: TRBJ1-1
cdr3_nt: TGTGCCAGCAGCTTCGCGGCGGGGAACACTGAAGCTTTCTTT
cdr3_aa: CASSFAAGNTEAFF

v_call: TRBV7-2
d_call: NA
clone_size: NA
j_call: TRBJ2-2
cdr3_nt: TGTGCCAGCAGCAGGGACTGGAACACCGGGGAGCTGTTTTTT
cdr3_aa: CASSRDWNTGELFF

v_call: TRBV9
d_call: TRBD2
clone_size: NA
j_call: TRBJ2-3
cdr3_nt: TGTGCCAGCAGCCCTAGGACTAGCGGGACCACAGATACGCAGTATTTT
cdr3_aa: CASSPRTSGTTDTQYF

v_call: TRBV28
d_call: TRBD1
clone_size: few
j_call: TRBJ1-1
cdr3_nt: TGTGCCAGCAGTTTATTAGTGGGACAGGGGAACACTGAAGCTTTCTTT
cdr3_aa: CASSLLVGQGNTEAFF

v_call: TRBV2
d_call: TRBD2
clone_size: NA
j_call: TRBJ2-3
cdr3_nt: TGTGCCAGCAGTGAACAAGCGGGAGAGGATACGCAGTATTTT
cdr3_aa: CASSEQAGEDTQYF

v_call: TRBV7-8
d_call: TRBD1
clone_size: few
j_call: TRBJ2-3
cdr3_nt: TGTGCCAGCAGCTCCCCATCAGGGGGTACAGATACGCAGTATTTT
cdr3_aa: CASSSPSGGTDTQYF

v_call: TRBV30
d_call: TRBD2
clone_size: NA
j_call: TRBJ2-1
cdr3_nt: TGTGCCTGGGCGGGACTAGTGAAAGGAGAATCCTACAATGAGCAGTTCTTC
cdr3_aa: CAWAGLVKGESYNEQFF

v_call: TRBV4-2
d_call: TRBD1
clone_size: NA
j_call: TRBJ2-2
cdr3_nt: TGTGCCAGCAGCCAAGTGGGGACAGGGGCCGGGGAGCTGTTTTTT
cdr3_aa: CASSQVGTGAGELFF

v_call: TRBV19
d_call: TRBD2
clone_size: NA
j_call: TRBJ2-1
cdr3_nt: TGTGCCAGCGCCGACCGGACTAGCGGATTCTACAATGAGCAGTTCTTC
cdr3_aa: CASADRTSGFYNEQFF

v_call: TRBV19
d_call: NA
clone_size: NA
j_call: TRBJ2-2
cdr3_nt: TGTGCCAGTAGTATCGGGGTGGACACCGGGGAGCTGTTTTTT
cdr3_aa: CASSIGVDTGELFF

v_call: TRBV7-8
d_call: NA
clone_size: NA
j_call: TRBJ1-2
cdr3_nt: TGTGCCAGCAGCCCTGCGGGGGCTGGCTATGGCTACACCTTC
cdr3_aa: CASSPAGAGYGYTF

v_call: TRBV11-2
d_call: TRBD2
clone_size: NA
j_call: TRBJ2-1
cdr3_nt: TGTGCCAGCAGCTTAGATTCTCAGGTGGGGGGGGACAATGAGCAGTTCTTC
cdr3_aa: CASSLDSQVGGDNEQFF

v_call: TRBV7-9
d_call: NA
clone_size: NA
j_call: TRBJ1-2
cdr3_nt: TGTGCCAGCAGCTTATCAGGGAAGCGCTACACCTTC
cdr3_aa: CASSLSGKRYTF

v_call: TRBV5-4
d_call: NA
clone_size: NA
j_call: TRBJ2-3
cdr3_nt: TGTGCCAGCAGCTTGGACGGGAGAAGCACAGATACGCAGTATTTT
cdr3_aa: CASSLDGRSTDTQYF

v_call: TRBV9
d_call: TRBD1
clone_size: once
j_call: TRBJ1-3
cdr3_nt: TGTGCCAGCAGCGCATTAGATCAGGGGGCTGGAAACACCATATATTTT
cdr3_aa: CASSALDQGAGNTIYF

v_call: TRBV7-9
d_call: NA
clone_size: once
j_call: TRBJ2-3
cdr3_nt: TGTGCCAGCAGCTTATTTGGCGGGGTCACAGATACGCAGTATTTT
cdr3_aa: CASSLFGGVTDTQYF